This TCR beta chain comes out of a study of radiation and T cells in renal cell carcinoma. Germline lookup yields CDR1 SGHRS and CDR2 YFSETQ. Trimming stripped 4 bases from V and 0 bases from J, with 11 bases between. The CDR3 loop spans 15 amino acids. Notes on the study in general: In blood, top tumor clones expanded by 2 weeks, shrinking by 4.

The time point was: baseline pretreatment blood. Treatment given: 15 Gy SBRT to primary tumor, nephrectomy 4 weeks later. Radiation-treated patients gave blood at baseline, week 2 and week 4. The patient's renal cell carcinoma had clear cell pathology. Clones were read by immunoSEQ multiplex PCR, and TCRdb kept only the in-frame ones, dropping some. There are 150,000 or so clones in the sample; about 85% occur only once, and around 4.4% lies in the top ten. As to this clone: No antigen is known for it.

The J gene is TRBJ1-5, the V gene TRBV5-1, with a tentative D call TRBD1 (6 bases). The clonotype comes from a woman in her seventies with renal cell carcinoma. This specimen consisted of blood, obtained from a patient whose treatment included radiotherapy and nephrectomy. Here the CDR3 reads CASSPGQNSNQPQHF. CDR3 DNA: TGCGCCAGCAGCCCGGGACAAAATAGCAATCAGCCCCAGCATTTT.